The T cell receptor (beta chain) under discussion was sequenced for a study of T-cell memory formation after mild COVID-19. Study in general: Clusters were largely donor specific.

This CDR3 has 13 amino acids. The V gene's germline CDR1 is SGHVS and CDR2 FNYEAQ. V lost 5 bases and J lost 4, with 11 bases in between. Only a few counts were recorded for this clonotype. The antigen remains unidentified. Findings and limits, study-wide: Contracting clones, day 15 to 85, had balanced CD4/CD8, and later expanders favored CD4+. Some clones that responded were present in memory (sampled pre-infection), which suggests cross-reactive memory joined.

5'RACE with constant-segment primers built TCRalpha and TCRbeta cDNA libraries with UMIs. From the 5' RACE reads, TCRdb called clonotypes with MiXCR, one entry per CDR3 protein. This sample has 430,000 or so distinct CDR3 sequences, with 20% to 30% found just once. The chain joins TRBV7-6 to TRBJ1-1; D ambiguous. The specimen sequenced was PBMCs or a T cell subset sorted from them (not recorded which). The TCR originated in an adult woman who had mild COVID-19 (a few samples of this study predate the infection). Cell type and time point are not known. DNA of the CDR3: TGTGCCAGCAGCCACAGTTTTCTCACTGAAGCTTTCTTT. Its protein product is CASSHSFLTEAFF.